A single sample gave rise to the 19 T cell receptor beta chains below, sequenced in a study of T cell repertoires in cytomegalovirus infection. TCRdb re-called the reads through MiXCR, storing one row per CDR3 protein. The table shows around 300,000 distinct CDR3 sequences, with 9.5% occurring only once. The sequencing input was PBMCs. The source of these receptors is a human donor in good health (CMV status not recorded). Some clones in this sample may be carry-over from other donors' samples.

V and J are TRBV12-3 or TRBV12-4 and TRBJ2-1; TRBD1 matches 7 bases. V lost 3 bases and J lost 5; bases outside the gene matches: 7. The CDR3 contains 15 residues. The CDR3 protein is CASSLRGRANNEQFF. CDR3 bases: TGTGCCAGCAGTTTGAGGGGGCGAGCGAACAATGAGCAGTTCTTC.

V is TRBV12-3 or TRBV12-4 and J is TRBJ2-7; tentatively, D is TRBD2 (5 bases). Deletions cut 3 bases from V and 2 bases from J, with 11 bases between. The CDR3 extends over 14 amino acids. The CDR3 sequence is CASSFFEGTYEQYF. Here the CDR3 DNA reads TGTGCCAGCAGTTTTTTCGAGGGTACCTACGAGCAGTACTTC.

This clonotype has a count of ten or more. This chain links TRBV7-6 with TRBJ2-1; possible D gene TRBD2, 5 bases. CDR3 length: 15 amino acids. V lost 5 bases, J lost 3 bases, and 14 bases lay in between. Looked up from germline, CDR1 is SGHVS and CDR2 is FNYEAQ. The CDR3 sequence: CASSLTTRDYNEQFF. The CDR3 coding sequence is TGTGCCAGCAGCCTGACTACGCGCGACTACAATGAGCAGTTCTTC.

This clonotype appeared many times. This rearrangement joins TRBV7-2 to TRBJ2-2; 9 bases are a match to TRBD2. V shed 5 bases and J 2 bases; nucleotides not matched to a gene: 6. Germline assignment: CDR1 SGHTA and CDR2 FQGNSA. The CDR3 extends over 16 amino acids. The CDR3 nucleotides are TGTGCCAGCAGCCCTCAAGCGGGGGGCAACACCGGGGAGCTGTTTTTT. It translates to CASSPQAGGNTGELFF.

This clonotype was seen a handful of times. The rearrangement joins TRBV28 to TRBJ2-2; no clear D. The CDR3 spans 12 residues. Trimming removed 10 bases from V and 8 bases from J, with 14 bases in between. Germline V CDR1 and CDR2: MDHEN, SYDVKM. CDR3 sequence (DNA): TGTGCCACCTACGGAGTTGCGGGGGAGCTGTTTTTT. It encodes CATYGVAGELFF.

This clonotype has more than one count but fewer than ten. V and J are TRBV10-3 and TRBJ2-1; 8 nucleotides agree with TRBD2. The germline gives CDR1 ENHRY, CDR2 SYGVKD. The CDR3 is 19 amino acids. Trimming cost V 6 bases and J 0 bases; bases outside gene matches: 16. The CDR3 sequence is CAIRGDGRARGYSYNEQFF. CDR3 DNA sequence: TGTGCCATCAGGGGGGACGGGAGGGCCCGGGGGTACTCCTACAATGAGCAGTTCTTC.

This clonotype was observed a handful of times. The rearrangement uses TRBV7-2 and TRBJ2-1; 11 bases line up with TRBD2. The J segment lost 8 bases and the V segment lost 4 bases, leaving 7 bases of the junction unmatched. The CDR3 totals 15 residues. Looked up from germline, CDR1 is SGHTA and CDR2 is FQGNSA. The CDR3 protein is CASSYITSGSYEQFF. CDR3 DNA: TGTGCCAGCAGCTATATTACTAGCGGGAGCTATGAGCAGTTCTTC.

The chain is built from TRBV11-2 and TRBJ2-7; 9 bases fit TRBD2. Germline loops: CDR1 SGHAT, CDR2 FQNNGV. The V gene end was trimmed by 4 bases and the J gene end by 5 bases; junction bases not matched to a gene: 3. There are 13 residues in the CDR3. The CDR3 protein is CASSYGTSNEQYF. In nucleotides, the CDR3 is TGTGCCAGCAGCTACGGGACTAGCAACGAGCAGTACTTC.

The chain couples TRBV6-5 to TRBJ2-4; D might be TRBD2 (6 bases). This CDR3 is 19 amino acids long. Trimming took 2 bases from V and 0 from J, leaving 20 bases between them. CDR1 and CDR2 from the germline V gene are MNHEY and SVGAGI. This CDR3 reads CASSYTHSGGDLAKNIQYF. The CDR3 DNA reads as TGTGCCAGCAGTTACACCCACTCAGGAGGGGACCTAGCCAAAAACATTCAGTACTTC.

This clonotype was found once. This chain links TRBV19 with TRBJ2-4; a possible D gene is TRBD2 (6 bases). This CDR3 contains 15 residues. Germline CDR1 LNHDA, CDR2 SQIVND (reference sequence). Trimming took 3 bases from V and 8 from J, leaving 17 bases between them. The CDR3 coding sequence is TGTGCCAGTAGTATTGCGGGGAGGAATATGGACATTCAGTACTTC. Translation gives CASSIAGRNMDIQYF.

The chain carries TRBV7-9 and TRBJ2-3; 9 nucleotides match TRBD2. The CDR3 consists of 14 residues. V gave up 6 bases and J gave up 6 bases; unmatched junction bases: 7. Germline V gene lookup returns CDR1 SEHNR and CDR2 FQNEAQ (reference sequence). The CDR3 is CASSYQGTSDTQYF. For the CDR3, the DNA is TGTGCCAGCAGTTATCAGGGGACTAGCGATACGCAGTATTTT.

This clonotype was counted at least ten times. The chain employs TRBV12-3 or TRBV12-4 and TRBJ2-3; 13 bases align to TRBD2. V dropped 5 bases and J dropped 6; count of bases not matched to a gene: 17. There are 19 residues in the CDR3. CDR3 in DNA: TGTGCCAGCAGTCATCTTACTAGCGGGAGGGCCTTCCGTAGGGATACGCAGTATTTT. Translating gives CASSHLTSGRAFRRDTQYF.

This clonotype was observed at least ten times. The chain recombines TRBV7-2 with TRBJ1-1, with D perhaps matching TRBD1 (6 bases). The CDR3 covers 15 residues. CDR1 is SGHTA, CDR2 FQGNSA, per germline. Deletions cut 5 bases from V and 5 bases from J, with 18 bases between. The CDR3 spells CASSRDGGRLTEAFF. CDR3 DNA: TGTGCCAGCAGCCGTGACGGGGGGCGCTTAACTGAAGCTTTCTTT.

Only a few counts were recorded for this clonotype. The J gene is TRBJ1-1, the V gene TRBV6-2 or TRBV6-3, with D maybe TRBD1 (5 bases). The CDR3 sequence is 13 residues long. Germline V lookup: CDR1 MNHEY, CDR2 SVGEGT. The V end was cut by 6 bases, the J end by 5 bases, with 13 bases between. CDR3 sequence reads: CASSPPGRTEAFF. The CDR3 DNA is TGTGCCAGCAGCCCCCCGGGGCGGACTGAAGCTTTCTTT.

A remark on this clonotype: Being one base from a much bigger clone, this may be a read error. This is likely a read error, given that the CDR3 carries no conserved phenylalanine or tryptophan at its end. This chain links TRBV7-2 with TRBJ1-1, with D maybe TRBD1 (5 bases). The CDR3 sequence is 15 residues long. Trimming stripped 1 base from V and 1 base from J, with 10 bases between. Looked up from germline, CDR1 is SGHTA and CDR2 is FQGNSA. CDR3 protein: CASSLVGGKNTEAFL. CDR3 DNA: TGTGCCAGCAGCTTAGTCGGGGGAAAGAACACTGAAGCTTTCCTT.

This clonotype turned up a few times. The rearrangement joins TRBV11-2 to TRBJ1-1; TRBD1 is a possible D gene (5 bases). The CDR3 extends over 12 amino acids. Germline lookup yields CDR1 SGHAT and CDR2 FQNNGV. The V and J ends lost 10 bases and 2 bases respectively, with 11 bases between them. CDR3 loop: CATRQINTEAFF. The CDR3 coding sequence is TGTGCCACACGACAGATTAACACTGAAGCTTTCTTT.

This clonotype was detected only once. The V and J genes are TRBV5-6 and TRBJ2-1; maybe TRBD1 (5 bases). Germline V gene data show CDR1 as SGHDT and CDR2 as YYEEEE. Trimming pared 4 bases from V and 9 bases from J, leaving 11 bases between. The CDR3 totals 12 residues. CDR3 residues: CASSAWGGEQFF. Here the CDR3 DNA reads TGTGCCAGCAGCGCCTGGGGCGGTGAGCAGTTCTTC. The full variable domain, completed using reference TRBV5-6 and TRBJ2-1, is DAGVTQSPTHLIKTRGQQVTLRCSPKSGHDTVSWYQQALGQGPQFIFQYYEEEERQRGNFPDRFSGHQFPNYSSELNVNALLLGDSALYLCASSAWGGEQFFGPGTRLTVL.

Notes on this clonotype: A read error may be the cause here, since a much bigger clone is one base away. The chain employs TRBV19 and TRBJ2-3, with 10 nucleotides matching TRBD2. In germline, CDR1 is LNHDA, CDR2 SQIVND (reference sequence). This CDR3 is built from 17 residues. Here the CDR3 reads CASSIGLAAQLTDAQYF. The CDR3 DNA sequence: TGTGCCAGTAGTATCGGACTAGCGGCACAGCTCACAGATGCGCAGTATTTT.

This clonotype was detected a few times. The V call is TRBV4-3, the J call TRBJ2-5; D assignment may be TRBD1 or TRBD2 (6 bases each). The germline gives CDR1 LGHNA, CDR2 YSLEER. V was clipped by 5 bases and J by 3 bases, with 19 bases between them. This CDR3 contains 16 residues. The CDR3 DNA is TGCGCCAGCAGCAAGGGGGGCGGGGCGAGAGAAGAGACCCAGTACTTC. Protein: CASSKGGGAREETQYF.